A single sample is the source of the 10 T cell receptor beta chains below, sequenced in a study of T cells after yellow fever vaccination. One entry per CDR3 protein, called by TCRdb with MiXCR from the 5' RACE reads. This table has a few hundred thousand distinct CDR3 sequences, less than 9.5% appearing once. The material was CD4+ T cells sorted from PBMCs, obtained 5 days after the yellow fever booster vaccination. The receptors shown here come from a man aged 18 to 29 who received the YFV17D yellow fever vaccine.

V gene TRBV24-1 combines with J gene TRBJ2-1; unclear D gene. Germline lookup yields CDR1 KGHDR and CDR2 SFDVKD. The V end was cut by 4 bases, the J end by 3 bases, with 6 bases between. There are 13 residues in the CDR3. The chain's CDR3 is CATSDANYNEQFF. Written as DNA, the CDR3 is TGTGCCACCAGTGACGCAAACTACAATGAGCAGTTCTTC.

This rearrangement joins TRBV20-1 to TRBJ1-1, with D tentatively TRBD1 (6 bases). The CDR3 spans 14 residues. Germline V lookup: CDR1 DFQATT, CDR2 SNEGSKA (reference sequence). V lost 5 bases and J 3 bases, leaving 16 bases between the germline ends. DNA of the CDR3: TGCAGTGCTCAACAGGGAGGGGGGTACACTGAAGCTTTCTTT. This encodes CSAQQGGGYTEAFF.

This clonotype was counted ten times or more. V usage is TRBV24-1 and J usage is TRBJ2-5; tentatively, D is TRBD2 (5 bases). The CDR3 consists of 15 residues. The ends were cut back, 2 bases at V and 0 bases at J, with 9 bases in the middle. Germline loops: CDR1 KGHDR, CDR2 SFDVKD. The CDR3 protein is CATSDSGKYQETQYF. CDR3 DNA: TGTGCCACCAGTGATTCGGGAAAGTACCAAGAGACCCAGTACTTC.

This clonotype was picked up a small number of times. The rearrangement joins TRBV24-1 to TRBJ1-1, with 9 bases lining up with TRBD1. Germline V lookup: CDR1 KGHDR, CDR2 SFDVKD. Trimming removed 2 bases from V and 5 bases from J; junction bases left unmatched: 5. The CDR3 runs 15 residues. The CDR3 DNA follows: TGTGCCACCAGTGATTCCCGGACAGGGGCGACTGAAGCTTTCTTT. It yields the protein CATSDSRTGATEAFF.

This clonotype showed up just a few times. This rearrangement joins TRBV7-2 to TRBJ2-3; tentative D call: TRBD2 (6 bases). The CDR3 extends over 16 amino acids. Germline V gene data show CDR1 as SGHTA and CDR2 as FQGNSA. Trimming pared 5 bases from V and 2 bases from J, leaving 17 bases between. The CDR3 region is CASSQQSSGNTDTQYF. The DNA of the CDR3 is TGTGCCAGCAGCCAACAAAGTAGCGGAAACACAGATACGCAGTATTTT. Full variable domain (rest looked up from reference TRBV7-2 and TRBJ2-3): GAGVSQSPSNKVTEKGKDVELRCDPISGHTALYWYRQSLGQGLEFLIYFQGNSAPDKSGLPSDRFSAERTGGSVSTLTIQRTQQEDSAVYLCASSQQSSGNTDTQYFGPGTRLTVL.

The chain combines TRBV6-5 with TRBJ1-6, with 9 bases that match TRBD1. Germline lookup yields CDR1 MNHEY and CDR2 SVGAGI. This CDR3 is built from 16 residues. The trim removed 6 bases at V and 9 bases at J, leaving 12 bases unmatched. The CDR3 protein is CASSHLNWDRVSPLHF. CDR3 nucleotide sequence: TGTGCCAGCAGCCACCTAAACTGGGACAGGGTTTCACCCCTCCACTTT.

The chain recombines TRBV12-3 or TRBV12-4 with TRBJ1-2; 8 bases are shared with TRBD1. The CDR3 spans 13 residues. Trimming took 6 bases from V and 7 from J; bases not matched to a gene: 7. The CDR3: CASRPDRDGGYTF. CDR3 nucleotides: TGTGCCAGCAGACCGGACAGGGATGGTGGCTACACCTTC.

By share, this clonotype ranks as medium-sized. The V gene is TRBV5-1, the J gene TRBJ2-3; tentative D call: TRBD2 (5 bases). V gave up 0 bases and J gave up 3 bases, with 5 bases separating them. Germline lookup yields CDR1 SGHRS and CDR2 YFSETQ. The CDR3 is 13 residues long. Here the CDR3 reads CASSLAGTDTQYF. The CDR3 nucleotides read TGCGCCAGCAGCTTGGCGGGAACAGATACGCAGTATTTT.

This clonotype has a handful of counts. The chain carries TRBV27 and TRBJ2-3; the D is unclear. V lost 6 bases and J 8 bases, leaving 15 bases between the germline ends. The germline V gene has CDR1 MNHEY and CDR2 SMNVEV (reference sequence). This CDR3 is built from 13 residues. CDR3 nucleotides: TGTGCCAGCAGGCGGACGGACGCCTCTACGCAGTATTTT. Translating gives CASRRTDASTQYF.

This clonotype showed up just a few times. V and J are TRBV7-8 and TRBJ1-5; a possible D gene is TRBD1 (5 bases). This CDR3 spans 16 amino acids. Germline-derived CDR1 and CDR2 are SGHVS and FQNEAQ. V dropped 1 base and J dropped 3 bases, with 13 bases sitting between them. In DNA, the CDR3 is TGTGCCAGCAGCTTAGATGGGGGAAGGAACAATCAGCCCCAGCATTTT. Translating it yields CASSLDGGRNNQPQHF. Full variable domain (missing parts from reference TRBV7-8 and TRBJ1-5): GAGVSQSPRYKVAKRGQDVALRCDPISGHVSLFWYQQALGQGPEFLTYFQNEAQLDKSGLPSDRFFAERPEGSVSTLKIQRTQQEDSAVYLCASSLDGGRNNQPQHFGDGTRLSIL.